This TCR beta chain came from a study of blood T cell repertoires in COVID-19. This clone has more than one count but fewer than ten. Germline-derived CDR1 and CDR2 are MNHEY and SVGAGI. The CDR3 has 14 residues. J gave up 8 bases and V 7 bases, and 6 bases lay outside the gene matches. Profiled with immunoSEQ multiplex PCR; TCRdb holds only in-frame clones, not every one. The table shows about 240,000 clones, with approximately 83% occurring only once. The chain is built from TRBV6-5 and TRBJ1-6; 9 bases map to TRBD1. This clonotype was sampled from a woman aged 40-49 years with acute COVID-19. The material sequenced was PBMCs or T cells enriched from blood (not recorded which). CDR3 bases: TGTGCCAGCACCCAACAGGGGGCGTATTCACCCCTCCACTTT. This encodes CASTQQGAYSPLHF.